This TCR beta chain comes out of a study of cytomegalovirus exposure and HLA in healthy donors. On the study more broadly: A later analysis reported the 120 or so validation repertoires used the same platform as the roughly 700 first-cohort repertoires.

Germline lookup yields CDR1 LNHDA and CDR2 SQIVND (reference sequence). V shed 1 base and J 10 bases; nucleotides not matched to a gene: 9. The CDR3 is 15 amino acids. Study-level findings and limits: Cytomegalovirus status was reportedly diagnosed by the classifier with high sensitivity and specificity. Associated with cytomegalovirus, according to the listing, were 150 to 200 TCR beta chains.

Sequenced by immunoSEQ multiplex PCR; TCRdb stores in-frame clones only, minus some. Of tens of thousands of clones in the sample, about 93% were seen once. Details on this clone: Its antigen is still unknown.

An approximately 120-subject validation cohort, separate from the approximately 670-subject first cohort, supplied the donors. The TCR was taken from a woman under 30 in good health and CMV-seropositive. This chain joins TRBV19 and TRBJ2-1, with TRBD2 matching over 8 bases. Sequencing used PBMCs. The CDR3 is CASSIAGTREPEQFF. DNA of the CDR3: TGTGCCAGTAGTATAGCGGGGACTAGGGAGCCGGAGCAGTTCTTC.